This entry features one T cell receptor beta chain sequence. Antigen: not known. The CDR3 is made up of 15 amino acids. Germline V gene data show CDR1 as SGHTA and CDR2 as FQGNSA. With 1 base clipped from V and 10 bases from J, the junction kept 9 bases outside the gene matches. This sample stems from a study of beta chain features in type 1 diabetes. As for the study in general: Healthy donors, compared against patients, showed similar age, gender and cell yields.

Markers CD45RO/CCR7/CD25/CD127/CD95/CD27 served to sort CD4+ naive, central memory, regulatory and stem cell-like memory cells. Sequenced material consisted of expressed TCRB transcripts (all of the isolated RNA was reverse transcribed). Assay used: immunoSEQ multiplex PCR; TCRdb lists only in-frame clones, some missing. The data contain about 220,000 clones, about 11% of them singletons. Study-wide results and caveats: TCRB CDR3 length was moderately but significantly reduced in all four CD4+ subsets of Type 1 diabetes patients. Researchers reported that naive, central memory and Treg TCRB repertoires appeared more similar in patients than in healthy donors.

Sequencing used central memory CD4+ T cells from blood. The chain links TRBV7-2 to TRBJ2-3, with 9 bases lining up with TRBD2. This clonotype was obtained from a man in his late teens or twenties in good health. CDR3 nucleotides: TGTGCCAGCAGCTTAGGGTTTGCGGGAGGGGGATCGCAGTATTTT. Translation gives CASSLGFAGGGSQYF. The full variable domain, with the rest looked up from reference TRBV7-2 and TRBJ2-3, is GAGVSQSPSNKVTEKGKDVELRCDPISGHTALYWYRQSLGQGLEFLIYFQGNSAPDKSGLPSDRFSAERTGGSVSTLTIQRTQQEDSAVYLCASSLGFAGGGSQYFGPGTRLTVL.